These T cell receptor beta chains were read from a single sample in a study of blood T cell repertoires in COVID-19. Produced via immunoSEQ multiplex PCR; TCRdb's table is partial and in-frame only. The table shows about 180,000 clones, with about 87% occurring only once. The source material was peripheral blood. The receptor source for this set is a man between 35 and 55 years old with active or convalescent COVID-19. Each CDR3 is given with its conserved first and last residue. Fields, in order: clone size, V gene, D gene, CDR3 length, J gene, CDR3 DNA, CDR3 protein. The D gene is left open where the match is weak. Not all rows give a size; the values are once, few, many and, for expanded clones, a class.

size: .
V: TRBV2
D: TRBD1
length: 15
J: TRBJ1-1
DNA: TGTGCCAGCAGTCGGCGTGGACAGGGTGGGGTGGAAGCTTTCTTT
CDR3: CASSRRGQGGVEAFF

size: .
V: TRBV18
D: TRBD1
length: 18
J: TRBJ2-2
DNA: TGTGCCAGCTCACCAAATCTACCCGGGACAGGGACCGCCGGGGAGCTGTTTTTT
CDR3: CASSPNLPGTGTAGELFF

size: .
V: TRBV2
D: TRBD1
length: 19
J: TRBJ2-2
DNA: TGTGCCAGCCTTAGGGACGGGACAGGGGGCGTACGGAACACCGGGGAGCTGTTTTTT
CDR3: CASLRDGTGGVRNTGELFF

size: once
V: TRBV6-5
D: .
length: 13
J: TRBJ1-3
DNA: TGTGCCAGCAGTTCTGGAGCCGGAAACACCATATATTTT
CDR3: CASSSGAGNTIYF

size: few
V: TRBV10-3
D: .
length: 13
J: TRBJ2-7
DNA: TGTGCCATCACCCCCTCCCCCTATTACGAGCAGTACTTC
CDR3: CAITPSPYYEQYF

size: .
V: TRBV15
D: TRBD1
length: 18
J: TRBJ2-5
DNA: TGTGCCACCAGCAGAGATCTTTTCGGGACAGGGGGCCAAGAGACCCAGTACTTC
CDR3: CATSRDLFGTGGQETQYF

size: .
V: TRBV30
D: .
length: 11
J: TRBJ2-7
DNA: TGTGCCTGGAGGCAGGGCTACGAGCAGTACTTC
CDR3: CAWRQGYEQYF

size: .
V: TRBV15
D: TRBD1
length: 16
J: TRBJ2-2
DNA: TGTGGGGCGGTCCTCTTTGGACAGGCGAACACCGGGGAGCTGTTTTTT
CDR3: CGAVLFGQANTGELFF

size: .
V: TRBV3-1/TRBV3-2
D: TRBD1
length: 18
J: TRBJ1-6
DNA: TGTGCCAGCAGCCCCAGACAGGGAACGAGCTCCTATAATTCACCCCTCCACTTT
CDR3: CASSPRQGTSSYNSPLHF

size: .
V: TRBV5-1
D: .
length: 14
J: TRBJ1-3
DNA: TGCGCCAGCAGAACCGGGACAACTGGAAACACCATATATTTT
CDR3: CASRTGTTGNTIYF

size: .
V: TRBV7-7
D: TRBD1
length: 14
J: TRBJ1-2
DNA: TGTGCTAGCAGCTTATCGGGACAGGGTGGGGGCTACACCTTC
CDR3: CASSLSGQGGGYTF

size: .
V: TRBV6-5
D: TRBD1
length: 11
J: TRBJ1-1
DNA: TGTGCCAGCAGTCGGGACAGGGAAGCTTTCTTT
CDR3: CASSRDREAFF

size: .
V: TRBV7-2
D: .
length: 15
J: TRBJ1-2
DNA: TGTGCCAGCAGCTTAGAGCTAAATTTTAACTATGGCTACACCTTC
CDR3: CASSLELNFNYGYTF

size: .
V: TRBV28
D: TRBD2
length: 14
J: TRBJ2-2
DNA: TGTGCCAGCCTGGGGACTAGGAACACCGGGGAGCTGTTTTTT
CDR3: CASLGTRNTGELFF

size: .
V: TRBV29-1
D: .
length: 12
J: TRBJ1-1
DNA: TGCAGCGTTGAGGAGGGGGGACTACAGGCTTTCTTT
CDR3: CSVEEGGLQAFF

size: .
V: TRBV15
D: .
length: 13
J: TRBJ1-1
DNA: TGTGCCACCAGCCAGGGGATGAACACTGAAGCTTTCTTT
CDR3: CATSQGMNTEAFF

size: .
V: TRBV6-4
D: .
length: 13
J: TRBJ1-2
DNA: TGTGCCAGCAGTGTCAGGGGCCTCTATGGCTACACCTTC
CDR3: CASSVRGLYGYTF

size: .
V: TRBV2
D: .
length: 16
J: TRBJ2-6
DNA: TGTGCCAGCAGTGGGGACACCTACTCTGGGGCCAACGTCCTGACTTTC
CDR3: CASSGDTYSGANVLTF

size: .
V: TRBV9
D: .
length: 15
J: TRBJ1-3
DNA: TGTGCCAGCGGGTTGGACAGCCACTCTGGAAACACCATATATTTT
CDR3: CASGLDSHSGNTIYF

size: .
V: TRBV28
D: .
length: 14
J: TRBJ1-1
DNA: TGTGCCAGCAGCGCCGTCAGATTAAACACTGAAGCTTTCTTT
CDR3: CASSAVRLNTEAFF

size: .
V: TRBV7-2
D: .
length: 14
J: TRBJ2-3
DNA: TGTGCCAGCAGCTTAGGAGCGGGCACAGATACGCAGTATTTT
CDR3: CASSLGAGTDTQYF

size: .
V: TRBV2
D: .
length: 12
J: TRBJ1-2
DNA: TGTGCCAGCAGTGGGGAGGGAAGGGCCGGAACCTTC
CDR3: CASSGEGRAGTF

size: .
V: TRBV6-5
D: .
length: 13
J: TRBJ2-7
DNA: TGTGCCAGCACAGGGGCCAGCTCCTACGAGCAGTACTTC
CDR3: CASTGASSYEQYF

size: .
V: TRBV19
D: .
length: 12
J: TRBJ1-1
DNA: TGTGCCTCCACAGACCAGAACACTGAAGCTTTCTTT
CDR3: CASTDQNTEAFF

size: few
V: TRBV3-1/TRBV3-2
D: .
length: 18
J: TRBJ1-3
DNA: TGTGCCAGCAGCCCAGCTCCCGGGTCCCAGATCACTGGAAACACCATATATTTT
CDR3: CASSPAPGSQITGNTIYF

size: .
V: TRBV5-4
D: TRBD1
length: 16
J: TRBJ2-2
DNA: TGTGCCAGCGAGGACAGGGCAGGTTATGGGACCGGGGAGCTGTTTTTT
CDR3: CASEDRAGYGTGELFF

size: .
V: TRBV10-3
D: TRBD1
length: 12
J: TRBJ1-2
DNA: TGTGCCGGAGGACAGGCGACCTATGGCTACACCTTC
CDR3: CAGGQATYGYTF

size: once
V: TRBV28
D: .
length: 15
J: TRBJ1-2
DNA: TGTGCCAGCAGTTTACGAGGACAGCTAAACTATGGCTACACCTTC
CDR3: CASSLRGQLNYGYTF

size: .
V: TRBV28
D: .
length: 15
J: TRBJ1-5
DNA: TGTGCCAGCAGTTACCAGGCGAATAGCAATCAGCCCCAGCATTTT
CDR3: CASSYQANSNQPQHF

size: .
V: TRBV3-1/TRBV3-2
D: .
length: 12
J: TRBJ1-1
DNA: TGTGCCAGCAGCTGGGGGGACACTGAAGCTTTCTTT
CDR3: CASSWGDTEAFF

size: .
V: TRBV6-2/TRBV6-3
D: .
length: 13
J: TRBJ2-7
DNA: TGTGCCAGCAGTTACGACAACAGGTACGAGCAGTACTTC
CDR3: CASSYDNRYEQYF

size: .
V: TRBV7-9
D: .
length: 16
J: TRBJ1-2
DNA: TGTGCCAGCAGCTCTCCTCCCAAGGGGCGCAACTATGGCTACACCTTC
CDR3: CASSSPPKGRNYGYTF

size: .
V: TRBV9
D: .
length: 13
J: TRBJ2-4
DNA: TGTGCCACCCGAGGGGGGGCCGGAAACATTCAGTACTTC
CDR3: CATRGGAGNIQYF

size: .
V: TRBV18
D: TRBD2
length: 15
J: TRBJ2-3
DNA: TGTGCCAGCTCACCTCGGGCGGGGGTGGCAGATACGCAGTATTTT
CDR3: CASSPRAGVADTQYF

size: .
V: TRBV9
D: .
length: 14
J: TRBJ1-2
DNA: TGTGCCAGCAGCGTAGGGAGTTTGAGCTATGGCTACACCTTC
CDR3: CASSVGSLSYGYTF

size: many
V: TRBV2
D: .
length: 13
J: TRBJ1-1
DNA: TGTGCCAGCAGTGTTGTAGAGAACACTGAAGCTTTCTTT
CDR3: CASSVVENTEAFF

size: .
V: TRBV5-6
D: .
length: 12
J: TRBJ2-1
DNA: TGTGCCAGCAGGCGACAGAGCAATGAGCAGTTCTTC
CDR3: CASRRQSNEQFF

size: .
V: TRBV27
D: TRBD2
length: 19
J: TRBJ2-2
DNA: TGTGCCAGCAGTCCCCGTCGGACTAGCGGGACCACGAACACCGGGGAGCTGTTTTTT
CDR3: CASSPRRTSGTTNTGELFF

size: .
V: TRBV3-1/TRBV3-2
D: TRBD1
length: 17
J: TRBJ1-4
DNA: TGTGCCAGCAGCCAAGGGCCAGGGGGTTCTACTAATGAAAAACTGTTTTTT
CDR3: CASSQGPGGSTNEKLFF

size: .
V: TRBV29-1
D: .
length: 11
J: TRBJ2-2
DNA: TGCAGCGTTTACAGCACCGGGGAGCTGTTTTTT
CDR3: CSVYSTGELFF

size: .
V: TRBV6-6
D: .
length: 13
J: TRBJ1-6
DNA: TGTGCCAGCAGGGCCACAGGGTGGTCACCCCTCCACTTT
CDR3: CASRATGWSPLHF